Below are 26 T cell receptor beta chains sequenced from a single sample in a study of OX40 agonist ivuxolimab in advanced cancers. Sequenced by immunoSEQ multiplex PCR; TCRdb stores in-frame clones only, minus some. The profile covers 70,000 to 95,000 clones, with roughly 93% appearing a single time and less than 0.75% taken by the ten largest. Sequenced here: CD4+ or CD8+ T cells sorted from blood, sampled in a trial of the OX40 agonist ivuxolimab. The receptors originated from an adult with an advanced solid tumor such as melanoma, head and neck, liver or kidney cancer.

V and J are TRBV10-3 and TRBJ2-3; the match to TRBD2 covers 8 bases. Per the germline V gene, CDR1 is ENHRY and CDR2 is SYGVKD. The CDR3 spans 14 residues. The CDR3 DNA follows: TGTGCTGGTGGTAGCGGGGATAGCACAGATACGCAGTATTTT. Protein sequence: CAGGSGDSTDTQYF.

The J gene is TRBJ1-1, the V gene TRBV15; D is undetermined. Germline V lookup: CDR1 LNHNV, CDR2 YYDKDF (reference sequence). Trimming took off 4 bases at V and 8 bases at J, with 17 bases between the two ends. The CDR3 is 14 residues long. The CDR3 is CATSNDRLMGEAFF. The CDR3 DNA reads as TGTGCCACCAGCAACGACCGACTAATGGGGGAAGCTTTCTTT.

The rearrangement uses TRBV7-8 and TRBJ2-1; 13 bases align to TRBD2. This CDR3 region has 21 residues. V was pared by 0 bases and J by 4 bases, with 15 bases of the junction left unmatched. Germline V gene sequence: CDR1 SGHVS, CDR2 FQNEAQ. DNA of the CDR3: TGTGCCAGCAGCTTAGCATTACCGGGACTAGCGGGAAAAAATAAATACAATGAGCAGTTCTTC. Its protein is CASSLALPGLAGKNKYNEQFF.

The V and J genes are TRBV4-1 and TRBJ2-6, with unresolved D. This CDR3 has 16 residues. Germline CDR1 reads MGHRA; CDR2 reads YSYEKL. V lost 5 bases, J lost 1 base, and 12 bases lay in between. The CDR3 reads CASSSPMGSGANVLTF. The CDR3 coding sequence is TGCGCCAGCAGCTCGCCCATGGGGTCTGGGGCCAACGTCCTGACTTTC.

The chain links TRBV21-1 to TRBJ2-7; TRBD2 is the table's D call and was not checked against the DNA. TRBV21-1 counts as a pseudogene. The CDR3 consists of 16 residues. The CDR3 sequence: CASSKDGTSGVYEQYF. For the CDR3, the DNA is TGTGCCAGCAGCAAAGACGGGACTAGCGGGGTCTACGAGCAGTACTTC.

This rearrangement joins TRBV2 to TRBJ2-7; no firm D call. Trimming took 6 bases from V and 0 from J, leaving 12 bases between them. Germline CDR1 is SNHLY and CDR2 is FYNNEI. The CDR3 sequence is 14 residues long. CDR3: CASSRHDVSYEQYF. DNA of the CDR3: TGTGCCAGCAGCAGACACGATGTCTCCTACGAGCAGTACTTC.

This clone is a singleton in its sample. The chain joins TRBV5-1 to TRBJ2-2; D is unclear. This CDR3 is 16 amino acids long. CDR1 SGHRS and CDR2 YFSETQ come from the germline V gene. V was clipped by 4 bases and J by 0 bases, with 13 bases between them. The CDR3 region has the DNA TGCGCCAGCAGCCCCTTTGCGCAGGCGAACACCGGGGAGCTGTTTTTT. Its protein product is CASSPFAQANTGELFF.

This clone was observed a few times. The rearrangement links TRBV6-1 to TRBJ2-7, with 8 bases aligning to TRBD1. V shed 2 bases, J shed 3 bases, and the junction held 9 bases outside the gene matches. Germline CDR1 is MNHNS and CDR2 is SASEGT. This CDR3 comprises 16 residues. CDR3 coding DNA: TGTGCCAGCAGTGAAAACCACGGACAGGGATTCTACGAGCAGTACTTC. Translation: CASSENHGQGFYEQYF.

The V and J genes are TRBV7-9 and TRBJ1-1; D gene unclear. CDR3 length: 13 amino acids. V lost 4 bases and J lost 4, with 10 bases in between. Germline-derived CDR1 and CDR2 are SEHNR and FQNEAQ (reference sequence). The CDR3 loop is CASSSEGGTEAFF. The CDR3 DNA reads as TGTGCCAGCAGCTCCGAGGGTGGCACTGAAGCTTTCTTT.

The chain is built from TRBV5-1 and TRBJ1-2; 8 bases fit TRBD1. The CDR3 is 14 amino acids. V was pared by 4 bases and J by 2 bases, with 4 bases of the junction left unmatched. Germline V gives CDR1 SGHRS, CDR2 YFSETQ. The CDR3 loop reads CASSLQGENYGYTF. The CDR3 region has the DNA TGCGCCAGCAGCCTACAGGGGGAAAACTATGGCTACACCTTC.

The chain recombines TRBV19 with TRBJ1-2; D remains unclear. The CDR3 contains 11 residues. V lost 3 bases and J lost 4, with 3 bases in between. Per germline, CDR1 LNHDA and CDR2 SQIVND (reference sequence). CDR3 nucleotides: TGTGCCAGTAGTATTGGCTATGGCTACACCTTC. Protein: CASSIGYGYTF.

V is TRBV18 and J is TRBJ1-1; tentative D call: TRBD1 (5 bases). Trimming took 3 bases from V and 6 from J, leaving 17 bases between them. Germline CDR1 is KGHSH and CDR2 is LQKENI. This CDR3 has 15 residues. For the CDR3, the DNA is TGTGCCAGCTCACCCCAGGCAAACGGGGCCGCTGAAGCTTTCTTT. Protein sequence: CASSPQANGAAEAFF.

The rearrangement joins TRBV19 to TRBJ1-5, with 8 bases matching TRBD1. The CDR3 is made up of 12 amino acids. CDR1 is LNHDA, CDR2 SQIVND, per germline (reference sequence). Trimming took 9 bases from V and 4 from J; bases not matched to a gene: 2. The CDR3 bases are TGTGCCAGCAGGACAGGGAATCAGCCCCAGCATTTT. Its translation is CASRTGNQPQHF.

The chain has TRBV30 and TRBJ1-4, with D perhaps TRBD1 (5 bases). The V end was cut by 3 bases, the J end by 4 bases, with 12 bases between. The CDR3 length is 14 residues. CDR1 and CDR2 (germline): GTSNPN, SVGIG (reference sequence). The CDR3 reads CAWSPTDLNEKLFF. The CDR3 DNA follows: TGTGCCTGGAGCCCGACAGATCTTAATGAAAAACTGTTTTTT.

The chain employs TRBV28 and TRBJ1-6, with D hard to call. CDR1 and CDR2 from the germline V gene are MDHEN and SYDVKM. This CDR3 is built from 15 residues. Trimming removed 1 base at V and 4 bases at J, with 8 bases between. The CDR3 bases are TGTGCCAGCAGTTTATCGGAAAGGTATAATTCACCCCTCCACTTT. It encodes CASSLSERYNSPLHF.

The V call is TRBV5-1, the J call TRBJ2-1; no clear D gene. V was clipped by 1 base and J by 2 bases, with 10 bases between them. Per germline, CDR1 SGHRS and CDR2 YFSETQ. CDR3 length: 15 amino acids. This chain's CDR3 is CASSLMGNTYNEQFF. The DNA of the CDR3 is TGCGCCAGCAGCTTGATGGGAAATACCTACAATGAGCAGTTCTTC.

The genes are TRBV28 and TRBJ2-3, with D tentatively TRBD2 (6 bases). This CDR3 is built from 14 residues. Trimming cost V 5 bases and J 1 base, with 10 bases left between them. From germline, CDR1 is MDHEN and CDR2 SYDVKM. The CDR3 DNA sequence: TGTGCCAGCAGTCCAGCGGGTCGCACAGATACGCAGTATTTT. Its translation is CASSPAGRTDTQYF.

The J gene is TRBJ1-2, the V gene TRBV6-5; TRBD1 is a possible D gene (6 bases). CDR1 MNHEY and CDR2 SVGAGI come from the germline V gene. Trimming shortened V by 6 bases and J by 4 bases, and 15 bases separated the two germline ends. This CDR3 has 14 residues. CDR3 sequence (DNA): TGTGCCAGCAGCCTATTGGACAGCCTCTATGGCTACACCTTC. Its translation is CASSLLDSLYGYTF.

The chain couples TRBV5-1 to TRBJ2-1, with 9 positions matching TRBD1. Germline V lookup: CDR1 SGHRS, CDR2 YFSETQ. V lost 0 bases to trimming and J lost 9 bases; unmatched junction nucleotides: 7. This CDR3 is 15 amino acids long. This CDR3 is CASSLAGTGGAEQFF. The CDR3 nucleotides are TGCGCCAGCAGCTTGGCCGGAACAGGGGGCGCTGAGCAGTTCTTC.

This clone was seen a single time. The V and J genes are TRBV28 and TRBJ1-6, with D maybe TRBD1 (5 bases). The V gene lost 4 bases and the J gene lost 10 bases, with 14 bases spanning the gap. CDR1 MDHEN and CDR2 SYDVKM come from the germline V gene. The CDR3 totals 14 residues. This CDR3 is CASSSAGGVSPLHF. Written as DNA, the CDR3 is TGTGCCAGCAGTTCGGCCGGAGGGGTCTCACCCCTCCACTTT.

V and J are TRBV6-1 and TRBJ2-1, with D unclear. V lost 2 bases and J 2 bases, leaving 10 bases between the germline ends. Germline CDR1 is MNHNS and CDR2 is SASEGT. This CDR3 region has 15 residues. This CDR3 reads CASSELLGTYNEQFF. The DNA for the CDR3 is TGTGCCAGCAGTGAACTCCTAGGTACCTACAATGAGCAGTTCTTC.

This chain connects TRBV6-1 to TRBJ2-1; TRBD1 is a possible D gene (7 bases). V was pared by 8 bases and J by 4 bases, with 15 bases between. CDR1 is MNHNS, CDR2 SASEGT, per germline. The CDR3 extends over 14 amino acids. CDR3 sequence (DNA): TGTGCCAGCTTCAGGGGGGTCGAATACAATGAGCAGTTCTTC. It translates to CASFRGVEYNEQFF.

This chain uses TRBV5-1 with TRBJ2-5; the D is unclear. CDR3 length: 13 amino acids. Trimming cost V 4 bases and J 3 bases, with 10 bases left between them. Germline values: CDR1 SGHRS, CDR2 YFSETQ. The CDR3 bases are TGCGCCAGCAGCATCACGGGCGAAGAGACCCAGTACTTC. Its translation: CASSITGEETQYF. Full variable domain (missing parts from reference TRBV5-1 and TRBJ2-5): KAGVTQTPRYLIKTRGQQVTLSCSPISGHRSVSWYQQTPGQGLQFLFEYFSETQRNKGNFPGRFSGRQFSNSRSEMNVSTLELGDSALYLCASSITGEETQYFGPGTRLLVL.

This clone was found a few times. The V and J genes are TRBV7-2 and TRBJ2-7, with unresolved D. CDR1 and CDR2 (germline): SGHTA, FQGNSA. The V end was cut by 5 bases, the J end by 0 bases, with 11 bases between. CDR3 size: 14 residues. CDR3 coding DNA: TGTGCCAGCAGCCAAACCGTGAGCTCCTACGAGCAGTACTTC. This gives the protein CASSQTVSSYEQYF. Full variable domain (remainder filled in from reference TRBV7-2 and TRBJ2-7): GAGVSQSPSNKVTEKGKDVELRCDPISGHTALYWYRQSLGQGLEFLIYFQGNSAPDKSGLPSDRFSAERTGGSVSTLTIQRTQQEDSAVYLCASSQTVSSYEQYFGPGTRLTVT.

The chain links TRBV11-3 to TRBJ2-2; D unresolved. Trimming shortened V by 4 bases and J by 0 bases, and 0 bases separated the two germline ends. Germline CDR1 is SGHNT and CDR2 is YENEEA. The CDR3 has 12 residues. The CDR3 DNA is TGTGCCAGCAGCTCGAACACCGGGGAGCTGTTTTTT. This translates into CASSSNTGELFF.

The rearrangement uses TRBV5-1 and TRBJ1-2; D possibly corresponds to TRBD1 (5 bases). Trimming shortened V by 0 bases and J by 2 bases, and 11 bases separated the two germline ends. Germline loops: CDR1 SGHRS, CDR2 YFSETQ. The CDR3 is 15 residues long. CDR3 in amino acids: CASSLAGTGNYGYTF. The CDR3 DNA reads TGCGCCAGCAGCTTGGCCGGGACGGGCAACTATGGCTACACCTTC.